This T cell receptor (beta chain) was identified in a study of control samples from healthy donors and cancer patients. The V gene's germline CDR1 is SGHRS and CDR2 YFSETQ. This CDR3 is built from 15 residues. V dropped 1 base and J dropped 6 bases, with 15 bases sitting between them. Clones were sequenced by immunoSEQ multiplex PCR, and TCRdb holds only the in-frame ones, with some missing. The repertoire holds tens of thousands of clones, with 94% as singletons. This sequence originates from a woman in her 30s in good health. The chain couples TRBV5-1 to TRBJ2-3, with D possibly matching TRBD2 (5 bases). The source material was blood. CDR3 sequence (DNA): TGCGCCAGCAGCTTGTGGGGAGAGGGCCTCGATACGCAGTATTTT. Its translation is CASSLWGEGLDTQYF.